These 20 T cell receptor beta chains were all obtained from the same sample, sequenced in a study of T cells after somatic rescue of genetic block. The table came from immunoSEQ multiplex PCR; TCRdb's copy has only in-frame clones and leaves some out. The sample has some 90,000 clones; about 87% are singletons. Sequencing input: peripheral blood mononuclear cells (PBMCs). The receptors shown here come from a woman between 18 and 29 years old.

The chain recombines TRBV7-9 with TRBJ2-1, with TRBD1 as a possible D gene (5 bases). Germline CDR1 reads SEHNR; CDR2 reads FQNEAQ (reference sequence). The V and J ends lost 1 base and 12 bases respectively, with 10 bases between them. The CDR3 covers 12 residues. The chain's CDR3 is CASSLEGQRQFF. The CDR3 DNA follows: TGTGCCAGCAGCTTAGAGGGGCAGAGGCAGTTCTTC.

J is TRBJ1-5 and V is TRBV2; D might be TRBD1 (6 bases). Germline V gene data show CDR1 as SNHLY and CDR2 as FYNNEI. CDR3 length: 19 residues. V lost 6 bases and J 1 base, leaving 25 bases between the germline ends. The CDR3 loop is CASSRGGRGGRVSNQPQHF. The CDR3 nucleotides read TGTGCCAGCAGCCGTGGCGGCAGGGGAGGAAGGGTAAGCAATCAGCCCCAGCATTTT.

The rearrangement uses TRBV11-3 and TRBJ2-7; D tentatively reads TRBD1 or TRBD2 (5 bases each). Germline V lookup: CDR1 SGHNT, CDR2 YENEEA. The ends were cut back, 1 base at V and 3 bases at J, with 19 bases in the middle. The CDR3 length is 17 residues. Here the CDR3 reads CASSLGRWWQGGYEQYF. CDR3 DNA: TGTGCCAGCAGCTTAGGGAGGTGGTGGCAGGGTGGCTACGAGCAGTACTTC.

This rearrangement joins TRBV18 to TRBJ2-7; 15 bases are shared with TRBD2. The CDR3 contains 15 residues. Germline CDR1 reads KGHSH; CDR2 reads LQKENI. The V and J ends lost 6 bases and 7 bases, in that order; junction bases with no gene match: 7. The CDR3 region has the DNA TGTGCCAGCTCTACAGGACTAGCGGGAGGGGTGGAGCAGTACTTC. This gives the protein CASSTGLAGGVEQYF. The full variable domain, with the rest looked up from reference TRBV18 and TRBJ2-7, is NAGVMQNPRHLVRRRGQEARLRCSPMKGHSHVYWYRQLPEEGLKFMVYLQKENIIDESGMPKERFSAEFPKEGPSILRIQQVVRGDSAAYFCASSTGLAGGVEQYFGPGTRLTVT.

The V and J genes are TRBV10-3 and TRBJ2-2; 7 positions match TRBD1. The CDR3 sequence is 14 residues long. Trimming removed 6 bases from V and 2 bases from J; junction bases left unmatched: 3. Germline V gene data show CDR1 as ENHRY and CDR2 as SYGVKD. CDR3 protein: CAIRRQGNTGELFF. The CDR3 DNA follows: TGTGCCATCAGGAGACAGGGTAACACCGGGGAGCTGTTTTTT.

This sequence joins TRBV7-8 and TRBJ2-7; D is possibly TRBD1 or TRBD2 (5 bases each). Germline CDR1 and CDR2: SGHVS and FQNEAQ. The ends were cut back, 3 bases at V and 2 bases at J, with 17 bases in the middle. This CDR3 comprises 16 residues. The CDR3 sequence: CASSFRGRTATYEQYF. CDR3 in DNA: TGTGCCAGCAGCTTCCGGGGCCGAACCGCAACCTACGAGCAGTACTTC.

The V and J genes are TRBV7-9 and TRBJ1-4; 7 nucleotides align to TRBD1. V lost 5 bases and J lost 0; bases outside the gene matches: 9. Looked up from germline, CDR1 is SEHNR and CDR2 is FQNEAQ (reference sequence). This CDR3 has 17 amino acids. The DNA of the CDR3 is TGTGCCAGCAGCCCCTCGACAGGGAGGGCAACTAATGAAAAACTGTTTTTT. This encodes CASSPSTGRATNEKLFF.

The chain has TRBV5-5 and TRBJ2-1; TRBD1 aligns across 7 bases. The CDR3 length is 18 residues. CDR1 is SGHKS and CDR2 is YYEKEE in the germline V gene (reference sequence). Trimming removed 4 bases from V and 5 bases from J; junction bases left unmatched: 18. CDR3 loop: CASSPTTIDRVIHNEQFF. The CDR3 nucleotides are TGTGCCAGCAGCCCCACCACCATAGACAGGGTAATCCACAATGAGCAGTTCTTC.

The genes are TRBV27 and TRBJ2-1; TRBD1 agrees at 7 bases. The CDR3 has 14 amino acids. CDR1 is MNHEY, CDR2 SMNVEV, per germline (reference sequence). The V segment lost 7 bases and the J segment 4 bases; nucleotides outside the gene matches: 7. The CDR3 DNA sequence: TGTGCCAGCACCCCGGGACAGTCGTACAATGAGCAGTTCTTC. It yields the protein CASTPGQSYNEQFF.

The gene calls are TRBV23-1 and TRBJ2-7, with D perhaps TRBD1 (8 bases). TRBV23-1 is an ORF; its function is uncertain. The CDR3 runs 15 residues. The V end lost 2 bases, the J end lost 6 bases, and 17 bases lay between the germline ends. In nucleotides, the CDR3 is TGCGCCAGCAGTCAACTAACAGGGGGGGATCGCGAGCAGTACTTC. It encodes CASSQLTGGDREQYF.

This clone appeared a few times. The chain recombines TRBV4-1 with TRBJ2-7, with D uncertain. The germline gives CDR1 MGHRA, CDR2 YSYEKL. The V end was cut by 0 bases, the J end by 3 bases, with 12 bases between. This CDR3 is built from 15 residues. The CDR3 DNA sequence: TGCGCCAGCAGCCAAGAGCGGCAGGTTGGCTACGAGCAGTACTTC. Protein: CASSQERQVGYEQYF.

The CDR3 is CASSVESPPGTQYF. The CDR3 bases are TGTGCCAGCAGTGTGGAGAGTCCCCCGGGGACCCAGTACTTC. The chain links TRBV28 to TRBJ2-5; no definite D call. Germline V gene data show CDR1 as MDHEN and CDR2 as SYDVKM. V shed 5 bases and J shed 7 bases, with 17 bases lying between them. The CDR3 contains 14 residues.

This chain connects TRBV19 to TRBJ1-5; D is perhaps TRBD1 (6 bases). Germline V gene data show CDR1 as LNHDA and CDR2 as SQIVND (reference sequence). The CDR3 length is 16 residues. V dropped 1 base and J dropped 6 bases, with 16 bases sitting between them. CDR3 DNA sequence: TGTGCCAGTAGTATAGCCCTGTTCAGGGGCGGTCAGCCCCAGCATTTT. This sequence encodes CASSIALFRGGQPQHF.

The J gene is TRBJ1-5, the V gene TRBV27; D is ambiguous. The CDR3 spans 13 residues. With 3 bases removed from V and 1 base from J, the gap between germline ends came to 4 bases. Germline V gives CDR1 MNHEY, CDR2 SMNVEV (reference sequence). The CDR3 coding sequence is TGTGCCAGCAGTTTCCGGAGCAATCAGCCCCAGCATTTT. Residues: CASSFRSNQPQHF.

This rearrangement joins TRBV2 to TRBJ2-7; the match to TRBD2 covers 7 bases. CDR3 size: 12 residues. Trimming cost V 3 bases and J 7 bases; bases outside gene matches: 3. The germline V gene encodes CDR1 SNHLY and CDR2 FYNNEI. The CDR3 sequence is CASSEAGREQYF. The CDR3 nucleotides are TGTGCCAGCAGTGAGGCCGGGAGGGAGCAGTACTTC.

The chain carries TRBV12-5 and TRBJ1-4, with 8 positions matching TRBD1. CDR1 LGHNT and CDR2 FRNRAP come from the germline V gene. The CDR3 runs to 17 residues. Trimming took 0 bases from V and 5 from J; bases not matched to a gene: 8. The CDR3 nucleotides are TGTGCTAGTGGTTTGGTGTTCGGGACAGGCGGGAATGAAAAACTGTTTTTT. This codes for CASGLVFGTGGNEKLFF.

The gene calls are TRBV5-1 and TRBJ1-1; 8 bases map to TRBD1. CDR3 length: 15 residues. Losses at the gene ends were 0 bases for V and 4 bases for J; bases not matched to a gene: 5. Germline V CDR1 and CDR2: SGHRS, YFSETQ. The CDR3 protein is CASSLDPGGRTEAFF. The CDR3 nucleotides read TGCGCCAGCAGCTTGGATCCAGGGGGCCGCACTGAAGCTTTCTTT.

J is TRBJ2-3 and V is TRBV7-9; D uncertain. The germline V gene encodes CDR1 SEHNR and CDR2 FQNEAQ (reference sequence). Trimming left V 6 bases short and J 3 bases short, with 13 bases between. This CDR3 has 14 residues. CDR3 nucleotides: TGTGCCAGCAGGCCCCCCGGATCTACAGATACGCAGTATTTT. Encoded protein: CASRPPGSTDTQYF.

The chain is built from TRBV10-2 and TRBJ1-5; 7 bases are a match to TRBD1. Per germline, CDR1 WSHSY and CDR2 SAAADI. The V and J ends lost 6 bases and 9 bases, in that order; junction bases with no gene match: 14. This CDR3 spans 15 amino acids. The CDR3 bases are TGCGCCAGCAGCCTACCTGGGACAGCCGCACGGCCCCAGCATTTT. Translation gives CASSLPGTAARPQHF.

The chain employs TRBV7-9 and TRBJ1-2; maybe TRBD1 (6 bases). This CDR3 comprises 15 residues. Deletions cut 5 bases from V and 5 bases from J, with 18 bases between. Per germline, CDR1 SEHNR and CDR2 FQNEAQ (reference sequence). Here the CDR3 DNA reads TGTGCCAGCAGCCAAGGCGGGGGGCGAGAGTATGGCTACACCTTC. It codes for CASSQGGGREYGYTF. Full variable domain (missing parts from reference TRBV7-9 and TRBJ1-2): DTGVSQNPRHKITKRGQNVTFRCDPISEHNRLYWYRQTLGQGPEFLTYFQNEAQLEKSRLLSDRFSAERPKGSFSTLEIQRTEQGDSAMYLCASSQGGGREYGYTFGSGTRLTVV.